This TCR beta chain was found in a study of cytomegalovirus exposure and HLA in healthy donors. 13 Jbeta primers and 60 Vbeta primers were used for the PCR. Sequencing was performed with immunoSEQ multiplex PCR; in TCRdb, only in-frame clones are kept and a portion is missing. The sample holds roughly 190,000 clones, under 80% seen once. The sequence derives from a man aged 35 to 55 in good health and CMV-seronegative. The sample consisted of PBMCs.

CDR3 in amino acids: CASSLDGLAGGAWGEQFF. The CDR3 coding sequence is TGTGCCAGCAGCTTAGACGGACTAGCGGGGGGAGCATGGGGTGAGCAGTTCTTC. V gene TRBV7-8 combines with J gene TRBJ2-1, with TRBD2 matching 14 bases. The CDR3 is 18 residues long. Unmatched junction bases numbered 11, after V lost 1 base and J lost 9 bases. Germline CDR1 and CDR2: SGHVS and FQNEAQ. The complete variable domain, with remaining parts taken from reference TRBV7-8 and TRBJ2-1, reads GAGVSQSPRYKVAKRGQDVALRCDPISGHVSLFWYQQALGQGPEFLTYFQNEAQLDKSGLPSDRFFAERPEGSVSTLKIQRTQQEDSAVYLCASSLDGLAGGAWGEQFFGPGTRLTVL.